This T cell receptor (beta chain) appears in the sequencing data of a study of blood T cells in healthy people across ages. Per the germline V gene, CDR1 is MGHRA and CDR2 is YSYEKL. The CDR3 spans 15 residues. The V end was cut by 1 base, the J end by 10 bases, with 16 bases between. Note on this clonotype: Its cognate antigen is unknown.

Sample-barcoded 5' priming and a J-beta primer mix drove a second PCR of roughly 6 to 12 cycles. A template-switch adaptor with 12 random nucleotides tagged each cDNA molecule. In TCRdb, the 5' RACE reads were re-called with MiXCR into one record per CDR3 protein. Seen here are 980,000 or so distinct CDR3 sequences, around 46% observed once, and the top ten hold roughly 13%. Overall study findings and caveats: Naive and antigen-experienced cells could not be conclusively compared, given unsorted PBMCs. Expanded clonotype shifts may have been confounded, as the donors had an unknown CMV status.

There were at least 6 micrograms of total RNA extracted from every sample. The TCR originated in a man in his thirties or forties in good health. This chain connects TRBV4-1 to TRBJ1-4; possibly TRBD1 for D (6 bases). The sample taken for sequencing was blood. CDR3 loop: CASSQGNRDGGKLFF. CDR3 in DNA: TGCGCCAGCAGCCAAGGGAACAGGGACGGGGGAAAACTGTTTTTT.